A single sample gave rise to the 5 T cell receptor beta chains below, sequenced in a study of identical twins. Using its own MiXCR run on the 5' RACE reads, TCRdb lists one record per CDR3 protein. Altogether 350,000 to 500,000 distinct CDR3 sequences are present, about 18% being singletons, with the ten largest covering 12%. The sequencing input was naive T cells sorted from blood. The receptor set was obtained from a man over 45 in good health.

This clonotype was detected only a few times. The chain combines TRBV5-4 with TRBJ2-2; the D gene is possibly TRBD1 (5 bases). CDR1 SGHNT and CDR2 YYREEE come from the germline V gene (reference sequence). Between the trimmed V and J ends, which lost 6 bases and 2 bases, there was a span of 14 bases. The CDR3 contains 15 residues. Here the CDR3 reads CASTETEVNTGELFF. The CDR3 bases are TGTGCCAGCACCGAGACAGAGGTTAACACCGGGGAGCTGTTTTTT.

This clonotype turned up a few times. The rearrangement links TRBV20-1 to TRBJ1-5, with 8 nucleotides matching TRBD1. The CDR3 extends over 14 amino acids. Germline CDR1 reads DFQATT; CDR2 reads SNEGSKA (reference sequence). V gave up 3 bases and J gave up 0 bases; unmatched junction bases: 1. The CDR3 nucleotides read TGCAGTGCTAGCCAGGGGGCTAGCAATCAGCCCCAGCATTTT. Its protein is CSASQGASNQPQHF.

The V call is TRBV12-3 or TRBV12-4, the J call TRBJ2-2; D is undetermined. CDR3 length: 13 residues. V was clipped by 3 bases and J by 5 bases, with 7 bases between them. The CDR3 is CASSFRVTGELFF. CDR3 coding DNA: TGTGCCAGCAGTTTTCGGGTTACCGGGGAGCTGTTTTTT.

The rearrangement uses TRBV12-3 or TRBV12-4 and TRBJ1-2, with D maybe TRBD1 (6 bases). The CDR3 loop spans 12 amino acids. Trimming removed 6 bases from V and 8 bases from J, with 13 bases in between. CDR3 sequence (DNA): TGTGCCAGCAGCTACACAGGGTTCGGCTACACCTTC. Translating gives CASSYTGFGYTF.

V gene TRBV3-1 combines with J gene TRBJ2-5, with unresolved D. V was pared by 2 bases and J by 5 bases, with 12 bases between. The germline V gene has CDR1 LGHDT and CDR2 YNNKEL (reference sequence). The CDR3 spans 14 residues. CDR3 region: CASSQPGLGETQYF. The DNA for the CDR3 is TGTGCCAGCAGCCAACCCGGGCTCGGGGAGACCCAGTACTTC.